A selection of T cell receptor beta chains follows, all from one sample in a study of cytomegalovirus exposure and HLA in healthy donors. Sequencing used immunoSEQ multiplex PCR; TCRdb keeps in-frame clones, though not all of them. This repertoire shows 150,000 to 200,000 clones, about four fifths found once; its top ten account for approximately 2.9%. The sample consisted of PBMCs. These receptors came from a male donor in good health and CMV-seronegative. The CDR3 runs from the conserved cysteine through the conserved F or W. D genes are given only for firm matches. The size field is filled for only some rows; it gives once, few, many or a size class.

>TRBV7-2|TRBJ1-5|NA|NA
CASSPQDNQPQHF
TGTGCCAGCAGCCCTCAGGACAATCAGCCCCAGCATTTT
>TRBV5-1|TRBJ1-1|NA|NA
CASSLDPGYTEAFF
TGCGCCAGCAGCTTGGACCCAGGGTACACTGAAGCTTTCTTT
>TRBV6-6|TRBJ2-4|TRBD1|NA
CASRTTGGTKNIQYF
TGTGCCAGCAGAACCACAGGGGGCACCAAAAACATTCAGTACTTC
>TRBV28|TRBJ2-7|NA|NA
CASGQIGSSYEQYF
TGTGCCAGCGGTCAAATTGGCAGCTCCTACGAGCAGTACTTC
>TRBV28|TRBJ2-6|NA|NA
CASSSLLLRLGEGSGANVLTF
TGTGCCAGCAGTTCATTGTTGCTCCGGCTGGGAGAAGGCTCTGGGGCCAACGTCCTGACTTTC
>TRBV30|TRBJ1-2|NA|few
CAWSPLRGTGIDYGYTF
TGTGCCTGGAGCCCTTTACGGGGGACGGGGATCGACTATGGCTACACCTTC
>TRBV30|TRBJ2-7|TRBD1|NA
CAWSVRVGDRGLRPYEQYF
TGTGCCTGGAGTGTTCGAGTCGGGGACAGGGGCCTTCGGCCGTACGAGCAGTACTTC
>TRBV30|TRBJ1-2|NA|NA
CACRVYGYTF
TGTGCCTGCAGGGTCTATGGCTACACCTTC
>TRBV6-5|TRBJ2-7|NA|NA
CASSTPARGYYEQYF
TGTGCCAGCAGCACCCCCGCCCGGGGATATTACGAGCAGTACTTC
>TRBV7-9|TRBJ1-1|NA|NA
CSSSLGALGGNTEAFF
TGTTCCAGCAGCTTAGGGGCGTTGGGAGGGAACACTGAAGCTTTCTTT
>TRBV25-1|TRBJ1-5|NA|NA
CASAQGTGQPQHF
TGTGCCAGCGCGCAGGGGACGGGGCAGCCCCAGCATTTT
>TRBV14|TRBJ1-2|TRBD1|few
CASSQYRGLSGGYTF
TGTGCCAGCAGCCAGTACAGGGGCTTGAGCGGTGGCTACACCTTC
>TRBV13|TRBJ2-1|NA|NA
CASSLVGDYNEQFF
TGTGCCAGCAGCTTAGTAGGGGACTACAATGAGCAGTTCTTC
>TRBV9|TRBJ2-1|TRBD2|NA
CASSALAGPDNEQFF
TGTGCCAGCAGCGCACTAGCGGGGCCCGACAATGAGCAGTTCTTC
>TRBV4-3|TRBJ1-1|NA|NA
CASSHSPRGVTTEAFF
TGCGCCAGCAGCCACTCCCCGCGGGGGGTCACCACTGAAGCTTTCTTT
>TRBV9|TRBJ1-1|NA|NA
CASSPRIERNTEAFF
TGTGCCAGCAGCCCCCGAATAGAGAGGAACACTGAAGCTTTCTTT
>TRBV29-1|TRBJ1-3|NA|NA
CSVLGGNTIYF
TGCAGCGTTCTCGGGGGAAACACCATATATTTT
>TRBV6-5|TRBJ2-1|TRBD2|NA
CASSSGLAGNEQFF
TGTGCCAGCAGTTCCGGACTAGCGGGAAATGAGCAGTTCTTC
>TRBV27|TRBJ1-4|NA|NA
CASSSSPATNEKLFF
TGTGCCAGCAGTTCATCGCCAGCAACTAATGAAAAACTGTTTTTT
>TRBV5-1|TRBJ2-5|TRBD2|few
CASSPPGEGRSETQYF
TGCGCCAGCAGCCCCCCGGGGGAGGGTAGGTCAGAGACCCAGTACTTC
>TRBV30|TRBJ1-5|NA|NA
CAWSALQGWNQPQHF
TGTGCCTGGAGTGCTCTTCAGGGATGGAATCAGCCCCAGCATTTT
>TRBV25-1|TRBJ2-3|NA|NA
CASSDRGETDTQYF
TGTGCCAGCAGTGACCGCGGGGAGACAGATACGCAGTATTTT
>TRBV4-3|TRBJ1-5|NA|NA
CAGSRRPGQPQHF
TGCGCCGGCAGCCGGAGGCCGGGTCAGCCCCAGCATTTT
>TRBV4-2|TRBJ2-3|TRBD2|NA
CASSQSGGAGGTQYF
TGTGCCAGCAGCCAAAGCGGGGGGGCTGGAGGTACGCAGTATTTT
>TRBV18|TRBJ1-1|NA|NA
CASSPSRYTEAFF
TGTGCCAGCTCACCAAGCCGTTACACTGAAGCTTTCTTT
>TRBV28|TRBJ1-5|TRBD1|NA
CASRGQGYYSNQPQHF
TGTGCCAGCAGGGGACAGGGATACTATAGCAATCAGCCCCAGCATTTT
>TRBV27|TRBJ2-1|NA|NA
CASSLGLANYNEQFF
TGTGCCAGCAGTTTAGGTTTAGCGAACTACAATGAGCAGTTCTTC
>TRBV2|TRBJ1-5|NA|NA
CASSETGPGGHQPQHF
TGTGCCAGCAGTGAAACAGGACCCGGGGGACATCAGCCCCAGCATTTT
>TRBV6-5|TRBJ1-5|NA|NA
CASRVQDLGNQPQHF
TGTGCCAGCAGGGTACAGGATTTAGGCAATCAGCCCCAGCATTTT
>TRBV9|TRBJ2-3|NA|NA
CASSVELGQVTQYF
TGTGCCAGCAGCGTAGAACTGGGCCAAGTGACGCAGTATTTT
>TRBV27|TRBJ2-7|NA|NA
CASSLSWGGYYEQYF
TGTGCCAGCAGTTTATCCTGGGGCGGCTACTACGAGCAGTACTTC
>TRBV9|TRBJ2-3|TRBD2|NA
CASSPRGGPFGTSGTDTQYF
TGTGCCAGCAGCCCCCGGGGGGGACCGTTTGGGACTAGCGGCACAGATACGCAGTATTTT
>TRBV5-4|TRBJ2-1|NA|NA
CASSLDSRNEQFF
TGTGCCAGCAGCTTGGACAGTCGCAATGAGCAGTTCTTC
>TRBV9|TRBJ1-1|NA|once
CASSSEAGPRTEAFF
TGTGCCAGCAGCTCAGAAGCAGGGCCGCGGACTGAAGCTTTCTTT
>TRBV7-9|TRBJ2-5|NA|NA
CSSSPRGPETQYF
TGTTCCAGCAGCCCTAGGGGTCCAGAGACCCAGTACTTC
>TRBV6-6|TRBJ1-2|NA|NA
CASSYPTRVDGYTF
TGTGCCAGCAGTTACCCAACCAGGGTAGATGGCTACACCTTC